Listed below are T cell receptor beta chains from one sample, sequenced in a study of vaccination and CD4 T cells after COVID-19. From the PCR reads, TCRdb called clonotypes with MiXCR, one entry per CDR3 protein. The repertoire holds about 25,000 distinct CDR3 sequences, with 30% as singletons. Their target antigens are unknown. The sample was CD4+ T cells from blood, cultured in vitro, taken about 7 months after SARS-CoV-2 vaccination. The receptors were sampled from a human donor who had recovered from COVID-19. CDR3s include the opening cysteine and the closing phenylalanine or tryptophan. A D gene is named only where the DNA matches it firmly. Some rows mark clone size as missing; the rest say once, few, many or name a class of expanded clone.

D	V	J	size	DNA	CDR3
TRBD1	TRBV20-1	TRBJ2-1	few	TGCAGTGCCCCTATACCGGGACAGGGGAACAATGAGCAGTTCTTC	CSAPIPGQGNNEQFF
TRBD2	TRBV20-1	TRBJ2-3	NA	TGCAGTGCTAGAGATCTCGGACTAGCGGGGAGAGGCACAGATACGCAGTATTTT	CSARDLGLAGRGTDTQYF
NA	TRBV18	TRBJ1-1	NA	TGTGCCAGCTCACCACATACGTCCACTGAAGCTTTCTTT	CASSPHTSTEAFF
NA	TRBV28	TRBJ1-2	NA	TGTGCCAGCAGTCTATACACGGATCAGACCTATGGCTACACCTTC	CASSLYTDQTYGYTF
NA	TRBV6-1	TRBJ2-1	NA	TGTGCCAGCACCTCGAGGACGGGAATATCCTACAATGAGCAGTTCTTC	CASTSRTGISYNEQFF
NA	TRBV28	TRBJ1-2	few	TGTGCCAGCAGTTTCCGGGGGTCCTATGGCTACACCTTC	CASSFRGSYGYTF
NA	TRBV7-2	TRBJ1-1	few	TGTGCCAGCAGCCCGGGGGGCAGCACGAACACTGAAGCTTTCTTT	CASSPGGSTNTEAFF
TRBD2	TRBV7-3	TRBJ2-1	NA	TGTGCCAGCAGCTTACGTAGCGGGAGGGGAAATGAGCAGTTCTTC	CASSLRSGRGNEQFF
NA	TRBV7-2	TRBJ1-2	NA	TGTGCCAGCAGCTTAGGCTTGAGGGGTGACTATGGCTACACCTTC	CASSLGLRGDYGYTF
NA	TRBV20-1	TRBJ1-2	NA	TGCAGTGCTAGAGTTCATGACTCGGGGACTAACTATGGCTACACCTTC	CSARVHDSGTNYGYTF
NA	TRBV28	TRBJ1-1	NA	TGTGCCAGCAGTTTACCGAGCGGGTCGGGTACTGAAGCTTTCTTT	CASSLPSGSGTEAFF
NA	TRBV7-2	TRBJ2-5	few	TGTGCCAGCAGCGTCGGACACTCGAGCGAGACCCAGTACTTC	CASSVGHSSETQYF
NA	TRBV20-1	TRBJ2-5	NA	TGCAGTGCTAGAGATAAATTGCCCCAGTACTTC	CSARDKLPQYF
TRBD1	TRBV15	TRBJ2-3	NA	TGTGCCACCAGCGGAGACAGGGCAGATACGCAGTATTTT	CATSGDRADTQYF
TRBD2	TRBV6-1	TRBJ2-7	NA	TGTGCCAGCAGCCCGACGGGAGGGAGCTCCTACGAGCAGTACTTC	CASSPTGGSSYEQYF
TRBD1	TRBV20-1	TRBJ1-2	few	TGCAGTGCTAGTTCAACTTGGGACAGGCCGAATCACTTC	CSASSTWDRPNHF
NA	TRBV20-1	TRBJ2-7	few	TGCAGTGCTAGAGCCACAACCTCCAGGGCTACCTACGAGCAGTACTTC	CSARATTSRATYEQYF
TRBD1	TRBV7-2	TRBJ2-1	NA	TGTGCCAGCAGCTTAGACGGACAGGGCAGATACAATGAGCAGTTCTTC	CASSLDGQGRYNEQFF
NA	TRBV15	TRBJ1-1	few	TGTGCCACCAGCAGAGATCTTCCGGGGGCGGCTACGTACACTGAAGCTTTCTTT	CATSRDLPGAATYTEAFF
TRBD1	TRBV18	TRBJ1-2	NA	TGTGCCAGCTCACCAGACAGGGGGAACTATGGCTACACCTTC	CASSPDRGNYGYTF
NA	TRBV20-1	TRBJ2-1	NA	TGCAGTGCTAGAAACCCCGTGGGGCCCACTGAGCAGTTCTTC	CSARNPVGPTEQFF
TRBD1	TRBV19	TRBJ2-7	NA	TGTGCCAGTAGTATTGCAGGGGGCCATCCCCCCTACGAGCAGTACTTC	CASSIAGGHPPYEQYF
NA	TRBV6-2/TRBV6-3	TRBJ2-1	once	TGTGCCAGCAGTCGCCGAGTTCAACATGAGCAGTTCTTC	CASSRRVQHEQFF
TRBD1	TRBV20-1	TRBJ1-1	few	TGCAGTGCCAAGAGGCCAGGGGGAACGAGCACTGAAGCTTTCTTT	CSAKRPGGTSTEAFF
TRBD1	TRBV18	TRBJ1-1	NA	TGTGCCAGCTCACCACCCCCAGGGGGAACTGAAGCTTTCTTT	CASSPPPGGTEAFF
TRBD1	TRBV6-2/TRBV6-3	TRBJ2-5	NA	TGTGCCAGCAGGCCGGGACAGACAAGGGAGACCCAGTACTTC	CASRPGQTRETQYF
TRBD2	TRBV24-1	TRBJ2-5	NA	TGTGCCACCAGTGGGGGGGGTTCAGACCAAGAGACCCAGTACTTC	CATSGGGSDQETQYF
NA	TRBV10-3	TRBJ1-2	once	TGTGCCATCAGTGAGTCTACATTTGGCTACACCTTC	CAISESTFGYTF
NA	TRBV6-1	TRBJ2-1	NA	TGTGCCAACACCCATGGTCATGAGCAGTTCTTC	CANTHGHEQFF
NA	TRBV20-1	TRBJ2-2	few	TGCAGTGCTAGTGTAAGGCAGGGGAACACCGGGGAGCTGTTTTTT	CSASVRQGNTGELFF
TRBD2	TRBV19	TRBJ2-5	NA	TGTGCCAGTAGTATTAGCGGGCCCAGGGAGACCCAGTACTTC	CASSISGPRETQYF
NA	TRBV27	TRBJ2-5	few	TGTGCCAGCAGTTCACTACAGGACTGCCAAGAGACCCAGTACTTC	CASSSLQDCQETQYF
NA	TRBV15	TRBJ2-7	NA	TGTGCCACCAGCAGGCGCTTCATGGGGGGCGGCCTGGACGAGCAGTACTTC	CATSRRFMGGGLDEQYF